This TCR beta chain was identified in a study of T cells in Graves' hyperthyroidism and ophthalmopathy. RNA transcripts yielded amplified TCR beta CDR3 regions. Researchers ran a first-round RT-PCR on the TCR CDR3 using the HTBI primer set. MiXCR, applied by TCRdb to the multiplex PCR reads, yields one record per CDR3 protein. The sample holds around 720,000 distinct CDR3 sequences, 35% seen once. Study results and limitations: Blood also carried most thyroid clonotypes expanded above 0.001. Ophthalmopathy was separated from stable hyperthyroidism by a 13 V-J model.

Germline V gene lookup returns CDR1 SGDLS and CDR2 YYNGEE. V shed 9 bases, J shed 10 bases, and the junction held 14 bases outside the gene matches. The CDR3 extends over 13 amino acids. Fresh peripheral blood, around 11 ml of it, supplied the PBMCs. Points on this clonotype: What it recognizes is unknown.

This clonotype originated in a middle-aged woman with Graves' hyperthyroidism. The chain has TRBV9 and TRBJ1-2, with TRBD1 matching over 8 bases. The specimen was blood. The CDR3 is CATSDLGTGLYTF. The CDR3 DNA is TGTGCCACCAGTGATTTGGGGACAGGCCTCTACACCTTC.